This is a list of T cell receptor beta chains from one sample in a study of T-cell memory formation after mild COVID-19. TCRdb reprocessed the 5' RACE reads with MiXCR, giving one entry per CDR3 protein. This sample carries around 340,000 distinct CDR3 sequences, approximately 12% of them seen once, and the ten largest clones take about 22%. The specimen sequenced was PBMCs or a T cell subset sorted from them (not recorded which). These receptors were obtained from a man younger than 35 who had mild COVID-19 (a few samples of this study predate the infection). Cell type and time point are not known. CDR3s include the opening cysteine and the closing phenylalanine or tryptophan. D genes are given only for firm matches. The listing skips clone size in some rows; elsewhere it reads once, few, many or a size class.

d_gene: .
v_gene: TRBV7-8
j_gene: TRBJ1-1
len: 15
abundance: .
CDR3nt: TGTGCCAGCAGCCCCCTAAAGGGGACCTCCCGGGAAGCTTTCTTT
CDR3aa: CASSPLKGTSREAFF

d_gene: TRBD2
v_gene: TRBV20-1
j_gene: TRBJ2-3
len: 14
abundance: few
CDR3nt: TGCAGTGCTCGAGCGGGGGGGGGCACAGATACGCAGTATTTT
CDR3aa: CSARAGGGTDTQYF

d_gene: .
v_gene: TRBV4-3
j_gene: TRBJ2-3
len: 15
abundance: .
CDR3nt: TGCGCCAGCAGCCCCTCAACCCAGGGGGGGAATACGCAGTATTTT
CDR3aa: CASSPSTQGGNTQYF

d_gene: .
v_gene: TRBV11-2
j_gene: TRBJ2-4
len: 13
abundance: few
CDR3nt: TGTGCCAGCTTCTCAGCCTCGGGAAACATTCAGTACTTC
CDR3aa: CASFSASGNIQYF

d_gene: TRBD2
v_gene: TRBV29-1
j_gene: TRBJ2-5
len: 15
abundance: .
CDR3nt: TGCAGCGTAAGGACTAGCGGGGCAGCAACGGGGACCCAGTACTTC
CDR3aa: CSVRTSGAATGTQYF

d_gene: TRBD1
v_gene: TRBV18
j_gene: TRBJ2-1
len: 17
abundance: .
CDR3nt: TGTGCCAGCTCACCACCTCTGACAGGGGGGAACTACAATGAGCAGTTCTTC
CDR3aa: CASSPPLTGGNYNEQFF

d_gene: .
v_gene: TRBV5-1
j_gene: TRBJ1-1
len: 16
abundance: few
CDR3nt: TGCGCCAGCAGCTTGGTAGGTGGCAGGGGGAACACTGAAGCTTTCTTT
CDR3aa: CASSLVGGRGNTEAFF

d_gene: .
v_gene: TRBV6-5
j_gene: TRBJ1-6
len: 17
abundance: .
CDR3nt: TGTGCCAGCAGTCGTCGTGGACAGTTCTTCCTCAATTCACCCCTCCACTTT
CDR3aa: CASSRRGQFFLNSPLHF

d_gene: .
v_gene: TRBV7-2
j_gene: TRBJ2-1
len: 14
abundance: many
CDR3nt: TGTGCCAGCAGCACACCACGACCCTACAATGAGCAGTTCTTC
CDR3aa: CASSTPRPYNEQFF

d_gene: TRBD2
v_gene: TRBV6-2/TRBV6-3
j_gene: TRBJ2-1
len: 13
abundance: .
CDR3nt: TGTGCCAGCAGCGGGGGGGCCGAAAATGAGCAGTTCTTC
CDR3aa: CASSGGAENEQFF